The source of this T cell receptor (beta chain) is a study of control samples from healthy donors and cancer patients. Only in-frame clones appear in the TCRdb table, and some are missing; sequencing was by immunoSEQ multiplex PCR. The table lists approximately 140,000 clones, roughly nine tenths of them singletons. Per the germline V gene, CDR1 is SGDLS and CDR2 is YYNGEE. The J segment lost 3 bases and the V segment lost 3 bases, leaving 9 bases of the junction unmatched. The CDR3 length is 16 residues. Sequenced input: blood. V is TRBV9 and J is TRBJ1-3; 7 nucleotides line up with TRBD1. The receptor was isolated from a woman aged 25 to 39 in good health. The CDR3 loop reads CASSAQTGRIGNTIYF. The CDR3 DNA is TGTGCCAGCAGCGCCCAGACAGGGAGGATTGGAAACACCATATATTTT.